This TCR beta chain was recorded in a study of cytomegalovirus exposure and HLA in healthy donors. This clone showed up just a few times. Its matching antigen is unknown. V was pared by 6 bases and J by 1 base, with 4 bases of the junction left unmatched. The CDR3 spans 14 residues. Germline assignment: CDR1 MNHEY and CDR2 SVGAGI. Study-level results: One later analysis reportedly identified an Asian-associated ancestry cluster that showed fewer N-insertions than the roughly 620-donor mean.

The PCR had 60 Vbeta and 13 Jbeta primers. Libraries were prepared by immunoSEQ multiplex PCR; TCRdb keeps only in-frame clonotypes and omits some of them. The sample contains about 140,000 clones, 75% to 90% of which appear only once. This chain links TRBV6-5 with TRBJ1-1; 8 bases are shared with TRBD1. This clonotype was sampled from a female donor in good health and CMV-seronegative. The specimen sequenced was PBMCs. CDR3 in amino acids: CASRHDRGNTEAFF. The CDR3 coding sequence is TGTGCCAGCAGACATGACAGGGGGAACACTGAAGCTTTCTTT.